This T cell receptor (beta chain) emerged from a study of human T cells and chemical hapten exposure. Study context: Chiefly women, the patients showed alopecia areata, totalis or universalis. Study observations and caveats: Patch test score rose with PT1 expanded TCR count, significant at thresholds 8, 16 and 32, not 4. Once DPC sensitization occurred, TCRs above 1 in 1000 frequency showed no change.

Remarks on this clonotype: Antigen unknown.

Time point in this sample: patch test 1, 2 weeks after DPC sensitization. Described treatment: therapeutic diphenylcyclopropenone sensitization with weekly scalp DPC. Ahead of each patch test application, blood was drawn. TCRdb re-called the RACE reads with MiXCR, one entry per CDR3 protein. The sample shows roughly 120,000 distinct CDR3 sequences, approximately 14% of them seen only once. The CDR3 has 14 amino acids. V shed 1 base and J shed 5 bases, with 13 bases lying between them. The germline V gene has CDR1 SGDLS and CDR2 YYNGEE. The specimen comprised whole blood, sampled in connection with sensitization to the hapten diphenylcyclopropenone (DPC). The rearrangement joins TRBV9 to TRBJ2-7, with D perhaps given as TRBD1 or TRBD2 (5 bases each). This sequence originates from a man aged 18 to 30 with alopecia areata. Some clones in this sample may be carry-over from other donors' samples. CDR3 DNA: TGTGCCAGCAGCGTAAGCCAGGGAGTAAACGAGCAGTACTTC. It encodes CASSVSQGVNEQYF.